This T cell receptor (beta chain) was obtained from a study of cytomegalovirus exposure and HLA in healthy donors. For the study at large: Assignment to the Caucasian-associated ancestry cluster applied to around 76% of the approximately 360 genotyped donors. Notes on the study in general: Follow-up analysis seemed to connect common viral pathogens with several of the most significant clusters identified. Most observed TCR sequences were rare, whereas some public TCRs were detected in many donors.

It was with 60 Vbeta and 13 Jbeta primers that the PCR ran. Sequencing used immunoSEQ multiplex PCR; TCRdb keeps in-frame clones, though not all of them. In the table there are around 150,000 clones, 60% to 80% of which are singletons. Germline V lookup: CDR1 MDHEN, CDR2 SYDVKM. Between the trimmed V and J ends, which lost 2 bases and 3 bases, there was a span of 10 bases. The CDR3 is 14 amino acids. Details on this clone: As yet, its antigen is unknown.

This chain uses TRBV28 with TRBJ1-1, with a tentative D call TRBD1 (5 bases). The sequence was collected from a man aged 25 to 45 in good health and CMV-seronegative. Sequencing used PBMCs. The CDR3 here is CASSLQGMYTEAFF. Written as DNA, the CDR3 is TGTGCCAGCAGTTTACAGGGTATGTACACTGAAGCTTTCTTT. Full variable domain (outside the CDR3, taken from reference TRBV28 and TRBJ1-1): DVKVTQSSRYLVKRTGEKVFLECVQDMDHENMFWYRQDPGLGLRLIYFSYDVKMKEKGDIPEGYSVSREKKERFSLILESASTNQTSMYLCASSLQGMYTEAFFGQGTRLTVV.